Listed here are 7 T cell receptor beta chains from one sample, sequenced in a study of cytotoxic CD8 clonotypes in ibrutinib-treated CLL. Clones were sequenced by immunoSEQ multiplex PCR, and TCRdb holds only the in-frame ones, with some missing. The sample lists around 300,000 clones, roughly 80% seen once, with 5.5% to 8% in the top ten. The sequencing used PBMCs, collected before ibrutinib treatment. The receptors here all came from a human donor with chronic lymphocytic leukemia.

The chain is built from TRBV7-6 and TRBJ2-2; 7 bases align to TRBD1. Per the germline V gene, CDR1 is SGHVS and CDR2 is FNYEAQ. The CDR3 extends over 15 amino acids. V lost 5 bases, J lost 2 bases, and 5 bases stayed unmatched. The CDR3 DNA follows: TGTGCCAGCAGCCGGGGACAGCCAAACACCGGGGAGCTGTTTTTT. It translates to CASSRGQPNTGELFF.

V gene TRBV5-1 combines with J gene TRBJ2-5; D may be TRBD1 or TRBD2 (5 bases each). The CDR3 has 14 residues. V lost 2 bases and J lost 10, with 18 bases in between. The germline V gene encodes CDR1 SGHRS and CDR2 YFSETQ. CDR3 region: CASSFQGTTSVQYF. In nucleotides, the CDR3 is TGCGCCAGCAGCTTCCAGGGTACAACTAGTGTCCAGTACTTC.

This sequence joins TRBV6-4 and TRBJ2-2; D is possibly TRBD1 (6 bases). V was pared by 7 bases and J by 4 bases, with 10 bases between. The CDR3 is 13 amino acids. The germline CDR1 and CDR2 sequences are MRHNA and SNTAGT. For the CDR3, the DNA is TGTGCCAGCATTTACAGGGTCACCGGGGAGCTGTTTTTT. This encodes CASIYRVTGELFF.

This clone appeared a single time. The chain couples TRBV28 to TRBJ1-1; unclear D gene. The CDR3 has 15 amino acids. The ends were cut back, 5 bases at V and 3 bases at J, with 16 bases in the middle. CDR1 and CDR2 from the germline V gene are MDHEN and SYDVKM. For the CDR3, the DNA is TGTGCCAGCAGTCCCCGTTTCCGAGGTTACACTGAAGCTTTCTTT. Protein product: CASSPRFRGYTEAFF.

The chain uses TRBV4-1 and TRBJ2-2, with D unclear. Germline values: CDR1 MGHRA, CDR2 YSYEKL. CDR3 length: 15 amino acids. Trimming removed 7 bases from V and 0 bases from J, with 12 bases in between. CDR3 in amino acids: CASTRVGANTGELFF. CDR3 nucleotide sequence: TGCGCCAGCACCCGTGTCGGAGCGAACACCGGGGAGCTGTTTTTT.

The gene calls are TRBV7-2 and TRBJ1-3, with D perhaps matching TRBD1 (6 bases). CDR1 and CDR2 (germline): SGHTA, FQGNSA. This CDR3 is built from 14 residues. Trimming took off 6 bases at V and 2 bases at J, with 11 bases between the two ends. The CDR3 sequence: CASSRAGAGNTIYF. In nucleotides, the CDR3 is TGTGCCAGCAGTAGGGCAGGGGCTGGAAACACCATATATTTT.

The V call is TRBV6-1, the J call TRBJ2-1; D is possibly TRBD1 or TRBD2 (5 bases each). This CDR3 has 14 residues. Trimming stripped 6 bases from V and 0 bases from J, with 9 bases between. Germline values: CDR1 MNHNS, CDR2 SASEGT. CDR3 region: CASSWGSSYNEQFF. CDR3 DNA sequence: TGTGCCAGCAGCTGGGGGAGCTCCTACAATGAGCAGTTCTTC.